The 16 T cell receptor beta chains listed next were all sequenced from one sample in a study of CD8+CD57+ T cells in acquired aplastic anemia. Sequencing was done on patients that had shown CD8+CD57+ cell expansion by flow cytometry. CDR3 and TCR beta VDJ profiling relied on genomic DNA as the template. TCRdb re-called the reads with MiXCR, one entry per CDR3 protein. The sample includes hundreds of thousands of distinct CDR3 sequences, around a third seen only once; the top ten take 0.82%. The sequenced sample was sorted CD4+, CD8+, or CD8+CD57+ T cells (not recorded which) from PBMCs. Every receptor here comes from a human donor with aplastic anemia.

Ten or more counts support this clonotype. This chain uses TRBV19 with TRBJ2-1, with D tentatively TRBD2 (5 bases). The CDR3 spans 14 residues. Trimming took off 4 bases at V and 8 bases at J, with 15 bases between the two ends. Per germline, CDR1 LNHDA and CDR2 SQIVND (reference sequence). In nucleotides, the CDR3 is TGTGCCAGTAGTACGTGGGAGAAGAGCTATGAGCAGTTCTTC. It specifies CASSTWEKSYEQFF.

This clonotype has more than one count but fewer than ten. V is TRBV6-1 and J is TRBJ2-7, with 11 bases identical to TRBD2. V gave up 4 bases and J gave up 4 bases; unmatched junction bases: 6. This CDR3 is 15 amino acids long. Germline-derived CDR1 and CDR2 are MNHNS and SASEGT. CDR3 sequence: CASSAGTSGDYEQYF. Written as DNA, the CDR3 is TGTGCCAGCAGTGCCGGGACTAGCGGAGATTACGAGCAGTACTTC.

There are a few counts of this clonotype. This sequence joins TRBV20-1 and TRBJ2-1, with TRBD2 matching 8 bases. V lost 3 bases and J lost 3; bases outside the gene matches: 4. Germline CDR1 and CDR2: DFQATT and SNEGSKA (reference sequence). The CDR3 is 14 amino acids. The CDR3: CSARDGGGYNEQFF. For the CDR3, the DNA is TGCAGTGCTAGGGACGGGGGGGGCTACAATGAGCAGTTCTTC.

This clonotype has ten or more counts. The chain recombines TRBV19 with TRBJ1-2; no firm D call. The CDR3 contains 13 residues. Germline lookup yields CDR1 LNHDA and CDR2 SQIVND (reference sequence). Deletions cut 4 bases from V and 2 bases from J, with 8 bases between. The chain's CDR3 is CASSTQANYGYTF. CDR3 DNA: TGTGCCAGTAGTACCCAGGCCAACTATGGCTACACCTTC.

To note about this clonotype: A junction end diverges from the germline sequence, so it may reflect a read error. CDR3 region: CASRPGSAAYNEQFF. The CDR3 DNA follows: TGTGCCAGCCGCCCGGGGAGCGCAGCCTACAATGAGCAGTTCTTC. This chain connects TRBV10-2 to TRBJ2-1; D is possibly TRBD2 (5 bases). Per the germline V gene, CDR1 is WSHSY and CDR2 is SAAADI. CDR3 size: 15 residues.

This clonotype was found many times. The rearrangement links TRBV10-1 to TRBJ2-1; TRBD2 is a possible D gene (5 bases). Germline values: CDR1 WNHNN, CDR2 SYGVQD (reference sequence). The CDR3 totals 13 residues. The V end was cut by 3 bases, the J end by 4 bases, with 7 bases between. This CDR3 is CASSEPGYNEQFF. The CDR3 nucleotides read TGCGCCAGCAGTGAACCGGGGTACAATGAGCAGTTCTTC.

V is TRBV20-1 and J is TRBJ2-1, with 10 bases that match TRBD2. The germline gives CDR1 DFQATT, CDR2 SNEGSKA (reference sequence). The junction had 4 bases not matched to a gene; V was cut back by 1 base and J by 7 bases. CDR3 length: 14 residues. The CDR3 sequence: CSARVLAGVNEQFF. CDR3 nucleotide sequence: TGCAGTGCTAGAGTTCTAGCGGGAGTGAATGAGCAGTTCTTC.

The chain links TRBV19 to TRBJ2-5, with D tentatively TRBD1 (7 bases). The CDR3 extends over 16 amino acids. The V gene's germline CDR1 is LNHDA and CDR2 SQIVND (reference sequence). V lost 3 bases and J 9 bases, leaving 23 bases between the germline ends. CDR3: CASSIYHTATGEAQYF. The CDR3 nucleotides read TGTGCCAGTAGTATTTACCACACAGCAACAGGGGAGGCCCAGTACTTC.

CDR3 DNA sequence: TGTGCCACCAGCCCATCCCGTGGAAGCTCCTACGAGCAGTACTTC. This translates into CATSPSRGSSYEQYF. The chain couples TRBV10-3 to TRBJ2-7; D gene uncertain. This CDR3 spans 15 amino acids. CDR1 is ENHRY, CDR2 SYGVKD, per germline. V lost 10 bases, J lost 0 bases, and 19 bases lay in between.

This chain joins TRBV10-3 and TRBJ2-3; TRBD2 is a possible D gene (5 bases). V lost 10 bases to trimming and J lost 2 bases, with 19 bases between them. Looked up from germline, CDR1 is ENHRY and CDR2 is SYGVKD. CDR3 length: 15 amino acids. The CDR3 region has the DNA TGTGCCAGCATGGGTGATCTGGACTCCACAGATACGCAGTATTTT. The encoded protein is CASMGDLDSTDTQYF.

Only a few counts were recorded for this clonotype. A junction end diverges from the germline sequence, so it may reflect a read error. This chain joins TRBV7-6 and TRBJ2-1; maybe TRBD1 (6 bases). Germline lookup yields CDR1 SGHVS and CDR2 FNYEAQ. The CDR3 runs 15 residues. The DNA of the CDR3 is TGTGCCAGCAGCTTGGCGGACAGTCCCTACAATGAGCAGTCCTTC. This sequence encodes CASSLADSPYNEQSF. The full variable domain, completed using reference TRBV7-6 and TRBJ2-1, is GAGVSQSPRYKVTKRGQDVALRCDPISGHVSLYWYRQALGQGPEFLTYFNYEAQQDKSGLPNDRFSAERPEGSISTLTIQRTEQRDSAMYRCASSLADSPYNEQSFGPGTRLTVL.

The CDR3 sequence: CASSLFGGAGLRYEQYF. CDR3 DNA sequence: TGTGCCAGCAGCTTATTCGGGGGTGCAGGCTTGAGGTACGAGCAGTACTTC. This sequence joins TRBV7-8 and TRBJ2-7; perhaps TRBD2 as D (6 bases). The CDR3 sequence is 17 residues long. The germline CDR1 and CDR2 sequences are SGHVS and FQNEAQ. The germline V and J ends were trimmed by 2 bases and 4 bases, with 21 bases remaining between them.

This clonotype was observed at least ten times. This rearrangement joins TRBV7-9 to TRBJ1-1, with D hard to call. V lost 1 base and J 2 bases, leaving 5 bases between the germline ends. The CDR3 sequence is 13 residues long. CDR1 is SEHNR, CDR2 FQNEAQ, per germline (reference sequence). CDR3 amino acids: CASSLDSNTEAFF. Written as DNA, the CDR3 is TGTGCCAGCAGCTTAGATAGCAACACTGAAGCTTTCTTT.

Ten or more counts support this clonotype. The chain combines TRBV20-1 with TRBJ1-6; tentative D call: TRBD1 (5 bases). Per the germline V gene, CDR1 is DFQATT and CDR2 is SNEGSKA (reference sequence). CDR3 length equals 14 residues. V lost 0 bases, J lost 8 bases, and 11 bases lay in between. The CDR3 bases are TGCAGTGCTAGAGACCCTCGGGGGGATTCACCCCTCCACTTT. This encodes CSARDPRGDSPLHF.

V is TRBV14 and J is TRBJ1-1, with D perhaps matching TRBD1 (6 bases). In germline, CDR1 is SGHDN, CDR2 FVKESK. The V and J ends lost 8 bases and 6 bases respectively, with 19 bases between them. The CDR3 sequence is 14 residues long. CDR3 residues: CASGPELGAAEAFF. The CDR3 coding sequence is TGTGCCAGCGGCCCAGAGTTGGGGGCGGCTGAAGCTTTCTTT.

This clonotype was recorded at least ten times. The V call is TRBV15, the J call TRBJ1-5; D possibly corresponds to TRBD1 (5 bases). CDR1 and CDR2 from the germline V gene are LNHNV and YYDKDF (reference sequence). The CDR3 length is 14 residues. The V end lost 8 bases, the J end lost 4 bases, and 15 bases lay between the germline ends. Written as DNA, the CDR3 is TGTGCCACCTCAGCGGGGCAGATGAATCAGCCCCAGCATTTT. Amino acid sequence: CATSAGQMNQPQHF.